The present T cell receptor beta chain was sequenced within a study of neoadjuvant anti-PD-1 for oral cavity cancer. Sequenced by immunoSEQ multiplex PCR; TCRdb stores in-frame clones only, minus some. The repertoire holds 7,200 or so clones, with around 52% as singletons. CDR3 length equals 11 residues. The sequenced sample was tumor tissue, obtained before nivolumab (anti-PD-1) treatment. The clonotype comes from a person aged 35-80 years with oral cavity squamous cell carcinoma. The genes are TRBV21-1 and TRBJ1-1. TRBV21-1 is described as a pseudogene. CDR3 sequence: CASSSQHRAFF. Written as DNA, the CDR3 is TGTGCCAGCAGCAGTCAGCACCGAGCTTTCTTT.